Below, one TCR beta chain is given with its context. Its antigen is still unknown. The data stem from a study of cytomegalovirus exposure and HLA in healthy donors. Overall study: The Caucasian-associated ancestry cluster contained more than 75% of the roughly 400 genotyped donors. Findings and caveats of the study: There were a few CMV-associated chains whose specificity for CMV antigens was confirmed in vitro. About 180 TCR beta chains were listed as cytomegalovirus-associated.

Trimming took 0 bases from V and 8 from J, leaving 10 bases between them. This CDR3 spans 14 amino acids. In germline, CDR1 is LNHNV, CDR2 YYDKDF (reference sequence). 60 Vbeta and 13 Jbeta primers were used in PCR. Produced via immunoSEQ multiplex PCR; TCRdb's table is partial and in-frame only. The sample lists some 120,000 clones, around two thirds seen once, with 8% to 9.5% in the top ten. Healthy bone marrow donors made up the donor group. This clonotype was obtained from a woman in her thirties or forties in good health and CMV-seropositive. The chain links TRBV15 to TRBJ2-2; a possible D gene is TRBD2 (5 bases). Sequenced: PBMCs. Here the CDR3 reads CATSRDPGSGELFF. The DNA of the CDR3 is TGTGCCACCAGCAGAGATCCGGGGTCTGGGGAGCTGTTTTTT.